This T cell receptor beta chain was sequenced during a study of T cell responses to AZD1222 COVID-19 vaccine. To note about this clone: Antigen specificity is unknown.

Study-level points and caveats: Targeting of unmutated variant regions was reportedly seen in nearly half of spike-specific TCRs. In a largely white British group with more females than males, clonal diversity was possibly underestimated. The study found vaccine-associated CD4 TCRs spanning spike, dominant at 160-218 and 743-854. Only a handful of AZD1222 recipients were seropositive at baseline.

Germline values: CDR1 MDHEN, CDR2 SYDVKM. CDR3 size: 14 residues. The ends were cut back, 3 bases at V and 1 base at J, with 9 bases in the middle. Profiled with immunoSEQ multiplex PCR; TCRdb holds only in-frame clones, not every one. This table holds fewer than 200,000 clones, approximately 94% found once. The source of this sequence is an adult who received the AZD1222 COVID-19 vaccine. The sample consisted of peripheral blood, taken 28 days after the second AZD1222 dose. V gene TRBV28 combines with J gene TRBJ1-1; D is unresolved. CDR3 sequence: CASSLLLTNTEAFF. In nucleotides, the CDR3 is TGTGCCAGCAGTTTGTTACTCACGAACACTGAAGCTTTCTTT.